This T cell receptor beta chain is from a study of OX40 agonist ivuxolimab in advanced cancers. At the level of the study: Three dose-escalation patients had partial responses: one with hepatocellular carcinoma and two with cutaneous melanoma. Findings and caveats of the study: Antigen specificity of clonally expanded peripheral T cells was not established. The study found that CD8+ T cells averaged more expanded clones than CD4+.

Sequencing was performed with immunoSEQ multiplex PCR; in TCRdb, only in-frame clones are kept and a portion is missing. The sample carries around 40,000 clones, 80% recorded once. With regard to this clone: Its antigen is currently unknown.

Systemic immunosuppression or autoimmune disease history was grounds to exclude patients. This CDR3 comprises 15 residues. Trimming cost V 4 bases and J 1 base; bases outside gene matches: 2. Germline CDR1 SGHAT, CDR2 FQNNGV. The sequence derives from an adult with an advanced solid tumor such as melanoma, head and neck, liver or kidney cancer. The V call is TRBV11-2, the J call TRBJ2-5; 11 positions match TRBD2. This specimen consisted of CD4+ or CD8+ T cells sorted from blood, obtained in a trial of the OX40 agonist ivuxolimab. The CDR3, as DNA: TGTGCCAGCAGCTCTAGCGGGAGGCCCCAAGAGACCCAGTACTTC. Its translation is CASSSSGRPQETQYF.